The rows below give T cell receptor beta chains drawn from one sample of a study of T cell responses to AZD1222 COVID-19 vaccine. The data were produced by immunoSEQ multiplex PCR, yet TCRdb's version contains in-frame clones alone and is incomplete. The sample lists 100,000 to 150,000 clones; roughly 90% were seen once. The input for sequencing was peripheral blood, taken on day 0 of AZD1222 vaccination. The receptors originated from an adult in good health. CDR3s include the opening cysteine and the closing phenylalanine or tryptophan. The D gene is left open where the match is weak. Part of the rows lack a size; the others show once, few, many or a class for expanded clones.

v_call: TRBV14; d_call: .; j_call: TRBJ1-1; clone_size: .; cdr3_aa: CASSHKEMNTEAFF; cdr3_nt: TGTGCCAGCAGCCATAAAGAGATGAACACTGAAGCTTTCTTT
v_call: TRBV7-8; d_call: .; j_call: TRBJ2-7; clone_size: .; cdr3_aa: CASSSRGQGHEQYF; cdr3_nt: TGTGCCAGCAGCTCTAGAGGGCAGGGGCACGAGCAGTACTTC
v_call: TRBV6-2/TRBV6-3; d_call: .; j_call: TRBJ2-3; clone_size: .; cdr3_aa: CASGYSGLPGLDTQYF; cdr3_nt: TGTGCCAGCGGTTACTCGGGACTCCCGGGGCTAGATACGCAGTATTTT
v_call: TRBV15; d_call: .; j_call: TRBJ2-5; clone_size: .; cdr3_aa: CATSRREGGWGETQYF; cdr3_nt: TGTGCCACCAGCAGAAGGGAAGGGGGTTGGGGAGAGACCCAGTACTTC
v_call: TRBV7-9; d_call: TRBD1; j_call: TRBJ2-3; clone_size: .; cdr3_aa: CASSTGQGLTDTQYF; cdr3_nt: TGTGCCAGCAGCACAGGACAGGGACTCACAGATACGCAGTATTTT
v_call: TRBV10-2; d_call: .; j_call: TRBJ1-5; clone_size: .; cdr3_aa: CASSERAFGGLSNQPQHF; cdr3_nt: TGCGCCAGCAGTGAAAGGGCGTTTGGGGGCTTGAGCAATCAGCCCCAGCATTTT
v_call: TRBV7-8; d_call: TRBD1; j_call: TRBJ1-6; clone_size: once; cdr3_aa: CASSLQGILYSPLHF; cdr3_nt: TGTGCCAGCAGTTTACAGGGGATTCTTTATTCACCCCTCCACTTT
v_call: TRBV25-1; d_call: TRBD2; j_call: TRBJ2-3; clone_size: .; cdr3_aa: CASSELAGDTDTQYF; cdr3_nt: TGTGCCAGCAGTGAACTAGCGGGAGACACAGATACGCAGTATTTT
v_call: TRBV2; d_call: .; j_call: TRBJ1-5; clone_size: once; cdr3_aa: CASRSSVFGGSNQPQHF; cdr3_nt: TGTGCCAGCAGGTCTTCGGTATTCGGGGGGAGCAATCAGCCCCAGCATTTT
v_call: TRBV29-1; d_call: TRBD2; j_call: TRBJ2-5; clone_size: .; cdr3_aa: CAGGPRETQYF; cdr3_nt: TGCGCGGGGGGCCCTAGGGAGACCCAGTACTTC
v_call: TRBV7-2; d_call: TRBD1; j_call: TRBJ1-2; clone_size: .; cdr3_aa: CASRNPTRGPVGYTF; cdr3_nt: TGTGCCAGCAGAAACCCTACAAGGGGGCCGGTAGGCTACACCTTC
v_call: TRBV11-2; d_call: .; j_call: TRBJ1-5; clone_size: .; cdr3_aa: CASSKGHRNQPQHF; cdr3_nt: TGTGCCAGCAGTAAAGGGCACCGCAATCAGCCCCAGCATTTT
v_call: TRBV12-3/TRBV12-4; d_call: .; j_call: TRBJ1-1; clone_size: few; cdr3_aa: CASSLRGNTEAFF; cdr3_nt: TGTGCCAGCAGTTTACGGGGGAACACTGAAGCTTTCTTT
v_call: TRBV6-4; d_call: .; j_call: TRBJ1-1; clone_size: many; cdr3_aa: CASSVGEESTEAFF; cdr3_nt: TGTGCCAGCAGCGTGGGGGAGGAGAGCACTGAAGCTTTCTTT
v_call: TRBV5-4; d_call: .; j_call: TRBJ1-6; clone_size: .; cdr3_aa: CASSWGTLKPLHF; cdr3_nt: TGTGCCAGCAGCTGGGGGACACTCAAACCCCTCCACTTT
v_call: TRBV2; d_call: .; j_call: TRBJ1-1; clone_size: .; cdr3_aa: CASTLGPTGGAFF; cdr3_nt: TGTGCCAGCACCTTGGGCCCCACCGGGGGTGCTTTCTTT
v_call: TRBV11-1; d_call: .; j_call: TRBJ2-7; clone_size: .; cdr3_aa: CASSLEGGTSQEQYF; cdr3_nt: TGTGCCAGCAGCTTAGAAGGCGGGACGTCTCAAGAGCAGTACTTC
v_call: TRBV27; d_call: .; j_call: TRBJ2-3; clone_size: once; cdr3_aa: CASIPFAGIRDTQYF; cdr3_nt: TGTGCCAGCATACCATTTGCGGGGATACGAGATACGCAGTATTTT
v_call: TRBV7-3; d_call: .; j_call: TRBJ1-6; clone_size: .; cdr3_aa: CASSYNGPNSPLHF; cdr3_nt: TGTGCCAGCAGCTACAATGGACCCAATTCACCCCTCCACTTT
v_call: TRBV6-5; d_call: .; j_call: TRBJ2-3; clone_size: .; cdr3_aa: CASSTGLFNTQYF; cdr3_nt: TGTGCCAGCAGCACAGGGTTGTTTAATACGCAGTATTTT
v_call: TRBV5-1; d_call: .; j_call: TRBJ2-2; clone_size: .; cdr3_aa: CASSWREIYTGELFF; cdr3_nt: TGCGCCAGCAGCTGGAGGGAGATTTACACCGGGGAGCTGTTTTTT
v_call: TRBV2; d_call: .; j_call: TRBJ1-1; clone_size: .; cdr3_aa: CASRNQGAEAFF; cdr3_nt: TGTGCCAGCAGGAATCAGGGCGCTGAAGCTTTCTTT
v_call: TRBV7-9; d_call: TRBD1; j_call: TRBJ1-5; clone_size: once; cdr3_aa: CASSLGTTGRAQHF; cdr3_nt: TGTGCCAGCAGCTTAGGTACGACAGGGAGGGCCCAGCATTTT
v_call: TRBV7-3; d_call: .; j_call: TRBJ2-7; clone_size: .; cdr3_aa: CASSPSKGEAYEQYF; cdr3_nt: TGTGCCAGCAGCCCCTCCAAGGGCGAGGCCTACGAGCAGTACTTC
v_call: TRBV20-1; d_call: .; j_call: TRBJ2-4; clone_size: .; cdr3_aa: CSARDRNIQYF; cdr3_nt: TGCAGTGCGCGGGACAGAAACATTCAGTACTTC
v_call: TRBV7-8; d_call: .; j_call: TRBJ1-5; clone_size: .; cdr3_aa: CASSGGRGDNQPQHF; cdr3_nt: TGTGCCAGCAGCGGCGGCAGGGGAGACAATCAGCCCCAGCATTTT
v_call: TRBV4-1; d_call: .; j_call: TRBJ2-1; clone_size: .; cdr3_aa: CASSPSPNNNNEQFF; cdr3_nt: TGCGCCAGCAGCCCGTCCCCTAACAACAACAATGAGCAGTTCTTC
v_call: TRBV18; d_call: TRBD1; j_call: TRBJ1-2; clone_size: .; cdr3_aa: CASSPRDRAVGYGYTF; cdr3_nt: TGTGCCAGCTCACCCCGGGACAGAGCTGTGGGCTATGGCTACACCTTC
v_call: TRBV24-1; d_call: .; j_call: TRBJ2-3; clone_size: .; cdr3_aa: CATSDPTGRGTDTQYF; cdr3_nt: TGTGCCACCAGTGATCCGACAGGGAGGGGCACAGATACGCAGTATTTT
v_call: TRBV10-3; d_call: .; j_call: TRBJ1-1; clone_size: .; cdr3_aa: CAIKTSGGTEAFF; cdr3_nt: TGTGCCATCAAAACCTCGGGGGGCACTGAAGCTTTCTTT
v_call: TRBV10-3; d_call: .; j_call: TRBJ1-5; clone_size: few; cdr3_aa: CAISEVSNQPQHF; cdr3_nt: TGTGCCATCAGTGAGGTTAGCAATCAGCCCCAGCATTTT
v_call: TRBV27; d_call: .; j_call: TRBJ2-1; clone_size: few; cdr3_aa: CASSLSWLAYSYNEQFF; cdr3_nt: TGTGCCAGCAGTTTAAGCTGGCTAGCGTATTCCTACAATGAGCAGTTCTTC
v_call: TRBV3-1/TRBV3-2; d_call: TRBD1; j_call: TRBJ2-5; clone_size: .; cdr3_aa: CASSQGGQAFETQYF; cdr3_nt: TGTGCCAGCAGCCAGGGGGGACAGGCCTTTGAGACCCAGTACTTC
v_call: TRBV15; d_call: .; j_call: TRBJ1-6; clone_size: .; cdr3_aa: CATSSPGPAGVHF; cdr3_nt: TGTGCCACCAGTAGTCCGGGGCCGGCAGGGGTCCACTTT
v_call: TRBV5-4; d_call: .; j_call: TRBJ1-1; clone_size: .; cdr3_aa: CASSLAGAGTEAFF; cdr3_nt: TGTGCCAGCAGCTTGGCCGGGGCTGGGACTGAAGCTTTCTTT
v_call: TRBV6-5; d_call: .; j_call: TRBJ2-7; clone_size: .; cdr3_aa: CASRQTVGSFEQYF; cdr3_nt: TGTGCCAGCAGGCAGACAGTTGGGTCTTTCGAGCAGTACTTC
v_call: TRBV7-8; d_call: .; j_call: TRBJ1-1; clone_size: .; cdr3_aa: CASSRSGDPLAFF; cdr3_nt: TGTGCCAGCAGCCGCAGCGGGGATCCTTTAGCTTTCTTT
v_call: TRBV20-1; d_call: TRBD2; j_call: TRBJ2-3; clone_size: .; cdr3_aa: CSASIPSGISTDTQYF; cdr3_nt: TGCAGTGCTAGTATACCTAGCGGCATTAGCACAGATACGCAGTATTTT
v_call: TRBV4-3; d_call: .; j_call: TRBJ2-7; clone_size: .; cdr3_aa: CASSQEVGSSYEQYF; cdr3_nt: TGCGCCAGCAGCCAAGAGGTCGGGAGTAGCTACGAGCAGTACTTC
v_call: TRBV4-3; d_call: .; j_call: TRBJ2-2; clone_size: .; cdr3_aa: CASSQDEVWTGELFF; cdr3_nt: TGCGCCAGCAGCCAAGATGAGGTGTGGACCGGGGAGCTGTTTTTT
v_call: TRBV19; d_call: .; j_call: TRBJ1-2; clone_size: .; cdr3_aa: CASSPRLRDGYTF; cdr3_nt: TGTGCCAGTAGTCCTAGACTGAGAGATGGCTACACCTTC
v_call: TRBV10-3; d_call: TRBD1; j_call: TRBJ1-2; clone_size: .; cdr3_aa: CAISPTGALEGYTF; cdr3_nt: TGTGCCATCAGTCCTACAGGGGCGCTGGAGGGCTACACCTTC
v_call: TRBV27; d_call: .; j_call: TRBJ1-3; clone_size: .; cdr3_aa: CASRSGGSGNTIYF; cdr3_nt: TGTGCCAGCAGGTCCGGGGGTTCCGGAAACACCATATATTTT
v_call: TRBV28; d_call: TRBD2; j_call: TRBJ2-1; clone_size: .; cdr3_aa: CATGGSGLAVYNEQFF; cdr3_nt: TGTGCCACTGGGGGATCAGGACTAGCGGTTTACAATGAGCAGTTCTTC
v_call: TRBV10-3; d_call: .; j_call: TRBJ1-6; clone_size: .; cdr3_aa: CAITSGQLNSPLHF; cdr3_nt: TGTGCCATCACCTCCGGACAGCTTAATTCACCCCTCCACTTT
v_call: TRBV7-2; d_call: .; j_call: TRBJ1-2; clone_size: .; cdr3_aa: CASSPVTGSDYTF; cdr3_nt: TGTGCCAGCAGTCCTGTGACAGGCTCTGACTACACCTTC
v_call: TRBV27; d_call: TRBD1; j_call: TRBJ2-3; clone_size: .; cdr3_aa: CASSFIRTGSTDTQYF; cdr3_nt: TGTGCCAGCAGTTTTATTCGGACAGGGAGCACAGATACGCAGTATTTT
v_call: TRBV9; d_call: TRBD2; j_call: TRBJ2-1; clone_size: once; cdr3_aa: CASSASSGRALEQFF; cdr3_nt: TGTGCCAGCAGCGCCTCTAGCGGGAGGGCCCTTGAGCAGTTCTTC
v_call: TRBV7-2; d_call: .; j_call: TRBJ1-1; clone_size: .; cdr3_aa: CASRRRDTMNTEAFF; cdr3_nt: TGTGCCAGCAGGAGAAGAGACACTATGAACACTGAAGCTTTCTTT
v_call: TRBV7-2; d_call: .; j_call: TRBJ2-7; clone_size: .; cdr3_aa: CASSPYSYEQYF; cdr3_nt: TGTGCCAGCAGCCCCTACTCCTACGAGCAGTACTTC
v_call: TRBV18; d_call: .; j_call: TRBJ1-2; clone_size: .; cdr3_aa: CASSLQPGYGYTF; cdr3_nt: TGTGCCAGCTCACTTCAACCAGGCTATGGCTACACCTTC